The present entry profiles one T cell receptor beta chain with its context. This record comes from a study of blood T cell repertoires in COVID-19. Overall study context: Acute and convalescent COVID-19 samples came from the United States, Italy and Spain.

Per the authors' pipeline: Scientists estimated how many nucleated cells there were by amplifying reference gene primers. TCRdb's table, derived via immunoSEQ multiplex PCR, lists solely in-frame clones and lacks some. That table gives V, J and clone size, and the DNA gave D and trimming. The repertoire consists of about 69,000 clones, with 84% occurring once and the leading ten covering more than 10%. This TCR came from a man aged 45-65 years with COVID-19, enrolled during active disease. Sequencing input: peripheral blood.

The CDR3 spells CASSLAGSYNEQFF. The CDR3 DNA follows: TGTGCCAGCAGTTTGGCGGGGTCCTACAATGAGCAGTTCTTC. This chain joins TRBV27 and TRBJ2-1; tentatively, D is TRBD2 (6 bases). The CDR3 is 14 residues long. V lost 3 bases and J 1 base, leaving 7 bases between the germline ends. Germline values: CDR1 MNHEY, CDR2 SMNVEV (reference sequence).